A single sample is the source of the 26 T cell receptor beta chains below, sequenced in a study of radiation and T cells in renal cell carcinoma. Specified time point: blood 2 weeks post-SBRT. Treatment meaning: 15 Gy SBRT to primary tumor, nephrectomy 4 weeks later. The assay was immunoSEQ multiplex PCR, and TCRdb's table has in-frame clones only and misses some. The sample lists tens of thousands of clones, around three quarters seen once, with less than 7.5% in the top ten. The sequencing used blood, collected from a patient whose treatment included radiotherapy and nephrectomy. Receptors originate from a man in his 60s with renal cell carcinoma.

This clone has just one count. The rearrangement joins TRBV6-5 to TRBJ1-2; no definite D call. The length of the CDR3 is 14 residues. CDR1 and CDR2 from the germline V gene are MNHEY and SVGAGI. V lost 0 bases, J lost 7 bases, and 12 bases lay in between. The CDR3 protein is CASSYSPAGTGYTF. Here the CDR3 DNA reads TGTGCCAGCAGTTACTCACCCGCAGGAACTGGCTACACCTTC.

The V gene is TRBV19, the J gene TRBJ1-2; tentative D call: TRBD1 (5 bases). Trimming took 6 bases from V and 6 from J, leaving 23 bases between them. The CDR3 is 16 amino acids. CDR1 is LNHDA and CDR2 is SQIVND in the germline V gene (reference sequence). CDR3 in amino acids: CASRNWGSRVGDGYTF. CDR3 nucleotides: TGTGCCAGTAGAAATTGGGGCTCAAGAGTTGGCGATGGCTACACCTTC.

Here the CDR3 DNA reads TGTGCCAGCAGCACGGCTCAGGGGGCGCTGGAGACCCAGTACTTC. Its translation is CASSTAQGALETQYF. The chain combines TRBV5-4 with TRBJ2-5; TRBD1 agrees at 8 bases. Germline CDR1 SGHNT, CDR2 YYREEE (reference sequence). Trimming removed 4 bases from V and 5 bases from J; junction bases left unmatched: 10. The CDR3 runs 15 residues.

This clone has only a few counts. The V gene is TRBV14, the J gene TRBJ2-2; D uncertain. The CDR3 length is 14 residues. Trimming removed 4 bases at V and 0 bases at J, with 6 bases between. Germline CDR1 is SGHDN and CDR2 is FVKESK. The DNA for the CDR3 is TGTGCCAGCAGCCTTGCGCCGAACACCGGGGAGCTGTTTTTT. Encoded protein: CASSLAPNTGELFF.

V usage is TRBV6-6 and J usage is TRBJ2-7; D is perhaps TRBD1 (5 bases). Trimming removed 7 bases from V and 4 bases from J, with 14 bases in between. CDR3 length: 13 residues. Germline values: CDR1 MNHNY, CDR2 SVGAGI (reference sequence). The CDR3 DNA sequence: TGTGCCAGCAACTTTCAGGGCCCATACGAGCAGTACTTC. As protein: CASNFQGPYEQYF.

The J gene is TRBJ2-2, the V gene TRBV18; no definite D call. The CDR3 is made up of 14 amino acids. Germline V CDR1 and CDR2: KGHSH, LQKENI. Trimming took off 2 bases at V and 7 bases at J, with 11 bases between the two ends. CDR3 amino acids: CASSPEGSNGELFF. CDR3 DNA sequence: TGTGCCAGCTCACCAGAAGGGTCTAACGGGGAGCTGTTTTTT.

This clone was recorded only once. In DNA form, the CDR3 reads TGTGCCTGGAATGACCGGGACTCCTACGAGCAGTACGTC. It translates to CAWNDRDSYEQYV. The genes are TRBV30 and TRBJ2-7; D possibly corresponds to TRBD2 (5 bases). The CDR3 is 13 amino acids. V lost 4 bases, J lost 0 bases, and 10 bases lay in between. CDR1 and CDR2 (germline): GTSNPN, SVGIG (reference sequence).

The CDR3 loop reads CASSAIAGGNTGELFF. In nucleotides, the CDR3 is TGTGCCAGCAGCGCTATAGCGGGGGGGAACACCGGGGAGCTGTTTTTT. The rearrangement joins TRBV7-7 to TRBJ2-2, with 10 bases matching TRBD2. The CDR3 consists of 16 residues. V lost 5 bases to trimming and J lost 1 base; unmatched junction nucleotides: 4. The germline CDR1 and CDR2 sequences are SSHAT and FNYEAQ (reference sequence).

This chain joins TRBV4-2 and TRBJ2-1; D is uncertain. The germline V gene has CDR1 LGHNA and CDR2 YNFKEQ. The V end lost 0 bases, the J end lost 5 bases, and 11 bases lay between the germline ends. There are 15 residues in the CDR3. The CDR3 loop is CASSQEGIDDNEQFF. In DNA form, the CDR3 reads TGTGCCAGCAGCCAAGAGGGGATAGATGACAATGAGCAGTTCTTC.

The rearrangement uses TRBV11-3 and TRBJ2-2, with a possible D match to TRBD2 (6 bases). Deletions cut 1 base from V and 1 base from J, with 10 bases between. The CDR3 runs 16 residues. CDR1 SGHNT and CDR2 YENEEA come from the germline V gene. The CDR3 DNA reads as TGTGCCAGCAGCTTAGGTTACGGGGGGAACACCGGGGAGCTGTTTTTT. The encoded protein is CASSLGYGGNTGELFF.

This chain's CDR3 is CASSRGYEQYF. The CDR3 bases are TGTGCCAGTAGTAGGGGCTACGAGCAGTACTTC. The chain is built from TRBV19 and TRBJ2-7; D remains unclear. The germline CDR1 and CDR2 sequences are LNHDA and SQIVND (reference sequence). V shed 4 bases and J shed 3 bases, with 4 bases lying between them. This CDR3 has 11 residues.

Only a few counts were recorded for this clone. The CDR3 loop reads CASSLQGAPEAFF. CDR3 sequence (DNA): TGTGCCAGCAGTTTACAGGGAGCCCCTGAAGCTTTCTTT. The chain has TRBV27 and TRBJ1-1; perhaps TRBD1 as D (5 bases). Germline V gene sequence: CDR1 MNHEY, CDR2 SMNVEV (reference sequence). Trimming shortened V by 2 bases and J by 6 bases, and 10 bases separated the two germline ends. This CDR3 contains 13 residues.

This chain connects TRBV6-6 to TRBJ1-2; the D gene is possibly TRBD1 (5 bases). Germline CDR1 and CDR2: MNHNY and SVGAGI (reference sequence). The CDR3 is made up of 13 amino acids. With 5 bases removed from V and 3 bases from J, the gap between germline ends came to 10 bases. The CDR3 DNA reads TGTGCCAGCAGTCGTATGGGGGACTATGGCTACACCTTC. Translating gives CASSRMGDYGYTF.

V usage is TRBV5-5 and J usage is TRBJ1-3; D uncertain. The V and J ends lost 5 bases and 0 bases respectively, with 12 bases between them. Germline assignment: CDR1 SGHKS and CDR2 YYEKEE (reference sequence). There are 15 residues in the CDR3. In DNA form, the CDR3 reads TGTGCCAGCAGACGAGGAGACGGCTCTGGAAACACCATATATTTT. It translates to CASRRGDGSGNTIYF.

The V and J genes are TRBV4-1 and TRBJ1-2; D not certain. Per germline, CDR1 MGHRA and CDR2 YSYEKL. The ends were cut back, 0 bases at V and 6 bases at J, with 8 bases in the middle. CDR3 length equals 13 residues. The CDR3 DNA reads as TGCGCCAGCAGCCAAGAACGGAACAATGGCTACACCTTC. It codes for CASSQERNNGYTF.

The chain employs TRBV5-1 and TRBJ2-1, with TRBD2 matching over 9 bases. V lost 3 bases to trimming and J lost 4 bases; unmatched junction nucleotides: 5. The CDR3 sequence is 15 residues long. Germline V gives CDR1 SGHRS, CDR2 YFSETQ. The CDR3 loop reads CASSSTSGGYNEQFF. As DNA, the CDR3 is TGCGCCAGCAGCTCGACTAGCGGTGGTTACAATGAGCAGTTCTTC.

V and J are TRBV5-4 and TRBJ1-1, with D perhaps matching TRBD1 (6 bases). This CDR3 region has 14 residues. In germline, CDR1 is SGHNT, CDR2 YYREEE (reference sequence). V dropped 5 bases and J dropped 0 bases, with 11 bases sitting between them. The CDR3 reads CASRPGTMNTEAFF. CDR3 sequence (DNA): TGTGCCAGCAGGCCAGGGACAATGAACACTGAAGCTTTCTTT.

V and J are TRBV4-3 and TRBJ2-6, with 10 bases aligning to TRBD1. Per germline, CDR1 LGHNA and CDR2 YSLEER. This CDR3 contains 18 residues. The trim removed 0 bases at V and 3 bases at J, leaving 5 bases unmatched. The CDR3 is CASSQEAGTGDGANVLTF. Here the CDR3 DNA reads TGCGCCAGCAGCCAAGAGGCCGGGACAGGGGATGGGGCCAACGTCCTGACTTTC.

The genes are TRBV7-8 and TRBJ2-3; D perhaps matches TRBD1 (5 bases). Between the trimmed V and J ends, which lost 8 bases and 0 bases, there was a span of 9 bases. Germline V gene sequence: CDR1 SGHVS, CDR2 FQNEAQ. The CDR3 has 13 residues. The CDR3 nucleotides are TGTGCCAGCGGGGCGGATAGCACAGATACGCAGTATTTT. This codes for CASGADSTDTQYF.

The J gene is TRBJ1-2, the V gene TRBV5-5, with D possibly TRBD1 on 6 matching bases. Germline CDR1 and CDR2: SGHKS and YYEKEE (reference sequence). V dropped 4 bases and J dropped 8 bases, with 18 bases sitting between them. The CDR3 spans 14 residues. CDR3 loop: CASSTWDTPAGYTF. CDR3 DNA sequence: TGTGCCAGCAGCACTTGGGACACGCCGGCGGGCTACACCTTC.

The chain joins TRBV9 to TRBJ2-5; tentatively, D is TRBD2 (7 bases). This CDR3 has 14 residues. V was clipped by 0 bases and J by 10 bases, with 16 bases between them. Per germline, CDR1 SGDLS and CDR2 YYNGEE. Here the CDR3 reads CASSVGPGGRGQYF. Here the CDR3 DNA reads TGTGCCAGCAGCGTAGGCCCGGGGGGCAGGGGCCAGTACTTC.

V usage is TRBV25-1 and J usage is TRBJ1-1; 8 bases agree with TRBD1. Germline CDR1 is MGHDK and CDR2 is SYGVNS. The CDR3 covers 14 residues. The J segment lost 5 bases and the V segment lost 5 bases, leaving 7 bases of the junction unmatched. Here the CDR3 DNA reads TGTGCCAGCAGTACCCAGGGGGCACTTACTGAAGCTTTCTTT. This encodes CASSTQGALTEAFF.

The genes are TRBV10-1 and TRBJ2-1; no definite D call. This CDR3 is 13 amino acids long. V gave up 4 bases and J gave up 4 bases, with 8 bases separating them. CDR1 is WNHNN, CDR2 SYGVQD, per germline (reference sequence). The CDR3 loop is CASSVGPYNEQFF. The CDR3 DNA reads as TGCGCCAGCAGTGTTGGACCATACAATGAGCAGTTCTTC.

This clone occurred a few times. This rearrangement joins TRBV29-1 to TRBJ2-7, with TRBD2 matching over 15 bases. V was pared by 6 bases and J by 2 bases, with 11 bases of the junction left unmatched. The CDR3 has 17 amino acids. Germline CDR1 and CDR2: SQVTM and ANQGSEA. CDR3 sequence: CSVLARTSGGVTYEQYF. The CDR3 nucleotides are TGCAGCGTCCTAGCAAGGACTAGCGGGGGGGTCACCTACGAGCAGTACTTC.

This sequence joins TRBV5-1 and TRBJ2-5; 7 bases agree with TRBD2. The V gene's germline CDR1 is SGHRS and CDR2 YFSETQ. The CDR3 contains 16 residues. The trim removed 0 bases at V and 2 bases at J, leaving 7 bases unmatched. This CDR3 is CASSLARLAEQETQYF. CDR3 nucleotides: TGCGCCAGCAGCTTGGCGCGTCTAGCGGAACAAGAGACCCAGTACTTC.

This clone has only a few counts. The chain joins TRBV18 to TRBJ1-2; no reliable D call. V was cut by 5 bases and J by 6 bases, with 10 bases left in between. The CDR3 length is 12 residues. CDR1 is KGHSH, CDR2 LQKENI, per germline. CDR3 in amino acids: CASSERVNGYTF. CDR3 DNA: TGTGCCAGCTCAGAGAGGGTGAATGGCTACACCTTC.